This TCR beta chain was identified in a study of early T cells in non-severe SARS-CoV-2 infection. In TCRdb, the 5' RACE reads were re-called with MiXCR into one record per CDR3 protein. Of fewer than 70,000 distinct CDR3 sequences in the sample, 4.6% are singletons; the top ten hold around 3.4%. This clonotype was found many times. Germline values: CDR1 SGHRS, CDR2 YFSETQ. This CDR3 contains 15 residues. The ends were cut back, 6 bases at V and 1 base at J, with 17 bases in the middle. The TCR sequence derives from an adult who was a healthcare worker with PCR-confirmed SARS-CoV-2 infection or an uninfected control (not recorded which). The donor label of this sample is uncertain. V usage is TRBV5-1 and J usage is TRBJ2-7, with D unclear. This sample comprised whole blood, obtained at baseline. CDR3 amino acids: CASTDLAESSYEQYF. The CDR3 region has the DNA TGCGCCAGCACCGATCTGGCGGAATCGTCCTACGAGCAGTACTTC.